The rows below give T cell receptor beta chains drawn from one sample of a study of blood T cell repertoires in COVID-19. Clones were read by immunoSEQ multiplex PCR, and TCRdb kept only the in-frame ones, dropping some. The data hold more than 200,000 clones, with more than 70% observed a single time. Sequences were obtained from PBMCs or T cells enriched from blood (not recorded which). The receptors derive from a woman aged 40 to 50 with acute COVID-19. The CDR3 runs from the conserved cysteine through the conserved F or W. A D gene is named only where the DNA matches it firmly. Where a row states a size, it is once, few, many or the class of an expanded clone; other rows omit it.

TRBV29-1	few	TRBD1	TRBJ1-4	16	TGCAGCGTTTCGGACCAGGGGGCTGCAACTAATGAAAAACTGTTTTTT	CSVSDQGAATNEKLFF
TRBV7-9	few	TRBD1	TRBJ1-2	15	TGTGCCAGCAGCTTGGGACAGTCCTCAATCTATGGCTACACCTTC	CASSLGQSSIYGYTF
TRBV10-3	few	TRBD2	TRBJ2-7	13	TGTGCCATCAGTGAGTCGTCGAGCGGGGGGCAGTACTTC	CAISESSSGGQYF
TRBV2	few	TRBD1	TRBJ1-2	15	TGTGCCAGCAGCCGGGACAGGGGTTTGAACTATGGCTACACCTTC	CASSRDRGLNYGYTF
TRBV5-4	NA	TRBD2	TRBJ2-3	16	TGTGCCAGCAGCTCGGAAGCGGGACGGCTTCACGATACGCAGTATTTT	CASSSEAGRLHDTQYF
TRBV7-9	once	NA	TRBJ1-4	16	TGTGCCAGCAGCTTCGGACAGCCAGAATTTGATGAAAAACTGTTTTTT	CASSFGQPEFDEKLFF
TRBV27	NA	TRBD2	TRBJ2-3	16	TGTGCCAGCAGACCTCTCGGGGGGGCAGGGTCAGATACGCAGTATTTT	CASRPLGGAGSDTQYF
TRBV30	NA	NA	TRBJ1-2	12	TGTGCCTGGAGTGTACCAGGCTATGGCTACACCTTC	CAWSVPGYGYTF
TRBV3-1/TRBV3-2	NA	TRBD1	TRBJ1-6	14	TGTGCCAGCAGGCTTAGGACAGGGGATTCACCCCTCCACTTT	CASRLRTGDSPLHF
TRBV23-1	once	NA	TRBJ1-5	15	TGCGCCAGCAACCCCGCCGGCAGGGCCGATCAGCCCCAGCATTTT	CASNPAGRADQPQHF
TRBV5-5	NA	NA	TRBJ2-7	17	TGTGCCAGCAGCCATCGGTGGTCAGGGGCCGCCATCTACGAGCAGTACTTC	CASSHRWSGAAIYEQYF
TRBV27	NA	NA	TRBJ1-1	11	TGTGCCAGCAGGCGCGGCACTGAAGCTTTCTTT	CASRRGTEAFF
TRBV25-1	NA	NA	TRBJ2-7	16	TGTGCCAGCAGTGAATATTACACCGGGTCGGCCTACGAGCAGTACTTC	CASSEYYTGSAYEQYF
TRBV3-1/TRBV3-2	NA	TRBD1	TRBJ2-5	16	TGTGCCAGCAGCCAAGGGGGCAGGGGGTGGCAAGAGACCCAGTACTTC	CASSQGGRGWQETQYF
TRBV25-1	NA	NA	TRBJ1-1	14	TGTGCCAGCAGTGATGCGGCGGGGGACACTGAAGCTTTCTTT	CASSDAAGDTEAFF
TRBV6-5	NA	TRBD1	TRBJ1-5	14	TGTGCCAGCTCAGGACAGGGCGGCAATCAGCCCCAGCATTTT	CASSGQGGNQPQHF
TRBV11-3	NA	NA	TRBJ1-3	15	TGTGCCAGCAGCCAGCTGGGGCCTACTGGAAACACCATATATTTT	CASSQLGPTGNTIYF
TRBV7-9	once	NA	TRBJ1-5	15	TGTGCCAGCAGCTCAGCCAACAGGGGCAATCAGCCCCAGCATTTT	CASSSANRGNQPQHF